The 4 T cell receptor beta chains in this list originate from one sample, sequenced in a study of PD-L1 blockade in urothelial cancer. Profiling relied on immunoSEQ multiplex PCR, and the TCRdb table lists in-frame clones only, not all of them. Of some 84,000 clones in the sample, 75% to 90% were seen once. Source: PBMCs, taken around atezolizumab (anti-PD-L1) treatment. The receptors originated from a woman in her seventies with urothelial cancer.

This sequence joins TRBV9 and TRBJ1-5; D perhaps matches TRBD1 (5 bases). Trimming removed 2 bases from V and 7 bases from J, with 13 bases in between. CDR1 is SGDLS and CDR2 is YYNGEE in the germline V gene. This CDR3 spans 14 amino acids. Here the CDR3 reads CASSVGRVGQPQHF. CDR3 DNA sequence: TGTGCCAGCAGCGTGGGCAGGGTTGGCCAGCCCCAGCATTTT.

The chain employs TRBV2 and TRBJ2-7; 8 nucleotides agree with TRBD2. This CDR3 contains 17 residues. Germline lookup yields CDR1 SNHLY and CDR2 FYNNEI. After removal of 5 bases from V and 2 bases from J, the junction contained 14 bases not matched to a gene. CDR3 loop: CASSTNPRLASTYEQYF. CDR3 sequence (DNA): TGTGCCAGCAGTACGAACCCTAGACTAGCGAGCACCTACGAGCAGTACTTC.

The rearrangement links TRBV10-1 to TRBJ2-7; weak D call: TRBD2 (7 bases). V was cut by 5 bases and J by 3 bases, with 17 bases left in between. CDR1 is WNHNN and CDR2 is SYGVQD in the germline V gene (reference sequence). The CDR3 totals 15 residues. The CDR3 DNA reads as TGCGCCAGCAGTCCCTTGGGGGGGCAAGGCTACGAGCAGTACTTC. Translated, it gives CASSPLGGQGYEQYF.

CDR3 region: CASSSTVWPQHF. DNA for the CDR3: TGTGCCAGCAGTTCGACAGTCTGGCCCCAGCATTTT. This chain connects TRBV28 to TRBJ1-5; possibly TRBD1 for D (5 bases). This CDR3 has 12 amino acids. V lost 4 bases, J lost 9 bases, and 10 bases lay in between. Germline V CDR1 and CDR2: MDHEN, SYDVKM.